This entry describes one T cell receptor (beta chain). The source of the sample is a study of blood T cells in healthy people across ages. CDR3 length equals 14 residues. Germline loops: CDR1 DFQATT, CDR2 SNEGSKA (reference sequence). V lost 3 bases to trimming and J lost 7 bases, with 13 bases between them. Through a sample-barcoded 5' primer and a J-beta primer mix, a second PCR was run for roughly 6 to 12 cycles. A minimum of 2.5 million CDR3-containing paired-end reads was obtained for each sample. TCRdb ran MiXCR on the 5' RACE reads and lists one entry per CDR3 protein. The profile covers roughly 2 million distinct CDR3 sequences, with around 48% appearing a single time and over 2% taken by the ten largest.

The sample consisted of blood. The chain links TRBV20-1 to TRBJ1-6; D perhaps matches TRBD1 (5 bases). The sequence was collected from a woman between 40 and 55 years old in good health. The CDR3 sequence is CSASLGTRNSPLHF. In DNA, the CDR3 is TGCAGTGCTAGTCTGGGGACGCGGAATTCACCCCTCCACTTT.